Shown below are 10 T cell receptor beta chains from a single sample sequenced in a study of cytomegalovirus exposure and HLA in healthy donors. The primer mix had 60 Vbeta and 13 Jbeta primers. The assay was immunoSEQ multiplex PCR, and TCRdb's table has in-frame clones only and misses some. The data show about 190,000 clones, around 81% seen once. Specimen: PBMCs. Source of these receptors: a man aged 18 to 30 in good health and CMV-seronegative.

CDR3 sequence reads: CASGASGTAASGNTIYF. The CDR3 coding sequence is TGTGCTAGTGGGGCTTCCGGGACAGCCGCCTCTGGAAACACCATATATTTT. V usage is TRBV12-5 and J usage is TRBJ1-3; 7 bases agree with TRBD1. This CDR3 is built from 17 residues. Per the germline V gene, CDR1 is LGHNT and CDR2 is FRNRAP. The V gene end was trimmed by 6 bases and the J gene end by 0 bases; junction bases not matched to a gene: 11.

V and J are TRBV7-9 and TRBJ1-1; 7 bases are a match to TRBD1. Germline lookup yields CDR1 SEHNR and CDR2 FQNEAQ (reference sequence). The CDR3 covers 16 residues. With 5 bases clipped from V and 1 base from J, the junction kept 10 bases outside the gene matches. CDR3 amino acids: CASSLSPDRSNTEAFF. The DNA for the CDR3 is TGTGCCAGCAGCCTTTCTCCGGACAGGTCGAACACTGAAGCTTTCTTT.

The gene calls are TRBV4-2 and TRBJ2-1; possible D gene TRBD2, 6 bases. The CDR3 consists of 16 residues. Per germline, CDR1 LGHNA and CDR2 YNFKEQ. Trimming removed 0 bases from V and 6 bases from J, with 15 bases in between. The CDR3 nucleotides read TGTGCCAGCAGCCAAGAGAGGTTGCGACTAGGCAATGAGCAGTTCTTC. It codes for CASSQERLRLGNEQFF.

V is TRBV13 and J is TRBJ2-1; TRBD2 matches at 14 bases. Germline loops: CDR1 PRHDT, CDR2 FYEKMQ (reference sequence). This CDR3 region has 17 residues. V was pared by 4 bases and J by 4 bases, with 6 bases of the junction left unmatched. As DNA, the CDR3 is TGTGCCAGCAGCTGGGGACTAGCGGGGGCGAGGTACAATGAGCAGTTCTTC. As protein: CASSWGLAGARYNEQFF. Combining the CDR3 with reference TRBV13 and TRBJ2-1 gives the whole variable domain AAGVIQSPRHLIKEKRETATLKCYPIPRHDTVYWYQQGPGQDPQFLISFYEKMQSDKGSIPDRFSAQQFSDYHSELNMSSLELGDSALYFCASSWGLAGARYNEQFFGPGTRLTVL.

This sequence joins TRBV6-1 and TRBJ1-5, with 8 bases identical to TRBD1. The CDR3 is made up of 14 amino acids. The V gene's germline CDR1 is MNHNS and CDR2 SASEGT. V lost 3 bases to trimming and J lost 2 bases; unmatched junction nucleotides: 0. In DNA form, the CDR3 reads TGTGCCAGCAGTGACAGGGGGCGCAATCAGCCCCAGCATTTT. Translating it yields CASSDRGRNQPQHF.

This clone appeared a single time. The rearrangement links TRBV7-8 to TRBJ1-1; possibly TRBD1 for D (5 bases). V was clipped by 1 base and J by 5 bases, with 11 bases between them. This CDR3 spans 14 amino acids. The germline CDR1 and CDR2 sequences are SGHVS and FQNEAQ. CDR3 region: CASSLERGGTEAFF. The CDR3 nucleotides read TGTGCCAGCAGCTTAGAAAGGGGTGGGACTGAAGCTTTCTTT.

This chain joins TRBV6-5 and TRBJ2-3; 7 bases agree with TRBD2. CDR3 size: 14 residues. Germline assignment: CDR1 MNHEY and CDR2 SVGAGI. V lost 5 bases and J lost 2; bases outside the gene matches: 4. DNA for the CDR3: TGTGCCAGCAGTCCAGCGGGGAACACAGATACGCAGTATTTT. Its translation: CASSPAGNTDTQYF.

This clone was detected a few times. The CDR3 region is CASSLMGAMNTEAFF. As DNA, the CDR3 is TGTGCCAGCAGCTTAATGGGGGCGATGAACACTGAAGCTTTCTTT. The chain is built from TRBV7-2 and TRBJ1-1; D might be TRBD1 (6 bases). V was pared by 2 bases and J by 0 bases, with 10 bases between. CDR3 size: 15 residues. Per germline, CDR1 SGHTA and CDR2 FQGNSA.

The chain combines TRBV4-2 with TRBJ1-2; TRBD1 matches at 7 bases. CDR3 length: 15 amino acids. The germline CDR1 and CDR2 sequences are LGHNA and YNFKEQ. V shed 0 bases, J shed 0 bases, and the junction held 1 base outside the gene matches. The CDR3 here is CASSQETGANYGYTF. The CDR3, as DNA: TGTGCCAGCAGCCAAGAAACAGGGGCTAACTATGGCTACACCTTC.

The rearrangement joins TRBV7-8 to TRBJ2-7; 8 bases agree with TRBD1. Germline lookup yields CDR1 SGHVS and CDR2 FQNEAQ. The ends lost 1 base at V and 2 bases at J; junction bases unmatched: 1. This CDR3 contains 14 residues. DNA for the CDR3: TGTGCCAGCAGCTTAGGGACAGGGCCCTACGAGCAGTACTTC. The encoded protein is CASSLGTGPYEQYF.